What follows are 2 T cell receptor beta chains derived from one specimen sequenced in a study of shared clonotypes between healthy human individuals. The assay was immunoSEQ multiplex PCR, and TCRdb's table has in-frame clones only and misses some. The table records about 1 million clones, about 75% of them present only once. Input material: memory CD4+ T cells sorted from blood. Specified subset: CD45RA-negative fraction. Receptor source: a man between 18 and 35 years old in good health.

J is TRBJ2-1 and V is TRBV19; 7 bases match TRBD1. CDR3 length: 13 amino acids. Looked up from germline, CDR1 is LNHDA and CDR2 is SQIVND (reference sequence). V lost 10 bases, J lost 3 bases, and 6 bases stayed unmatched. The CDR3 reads CATNGQDYNEQFF. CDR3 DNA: TGTGCCACAAACGGACAGGACTACAATGAGCAGTTCTTC.

CDR3 in amino acids: CASSKRRRLAVNGELFF. The DNA for the CDR3 is TGTGCCAGCAGCAAACGACGTAGGCTAGCGGTCAATGGGGAGCTGTTTTTT. This chain uses TRBV21-1 with TRBJ2-2; the D call of TRBD2 is as the table states it, not checked on the DNA. TRBV21-1 is recorded as a pseudogene. The CDR3 has 17 amino acids.